A selection of T cell receptor beta chains follows, all from one sample in a study of cytomegalovirus exposure and HLA in healthy donors. The repertoire was sequenced with immunoSEQ multiplex PCR; TCRdb's copy has only in-frame clones and lacks some. Found here are under 200,000 clones, approximately 72% of them singletons; the top ten hold 2.5%. The sample consisted of PBMCs. These receptors originate from a female donor in good health and CMV-seronegative. CDR3s include the opening cysteine and the closing phenylalanine or tryptophan. A D gene is named only where the DNA matches it firmly. Clone size appears in some rows only: once, few, many, or a class for an expanded clone.

CDR3 protein	CDR3 DNA	D gene	clone size	J gene	V gene
CASSYRTGGANGYTF	TGTGCCAGCAGTTACCGAACAGGGGGCGCTAATGGCTACACCTTC	TRBD1	.	TRBJ1-2	TRBV6-5
CASTEGVGYGYTF	TGTGCCAGCACCGAAGGGGTTGGGTATGGCTACACCTTC	.	.	TRBJ1-2	TRBV2
CASTFPQGNSNQPQHF	TGTGCCAGCACCTTCCCGCAGGGAAATAGCAATCAGCCCCAGCATTTT	.	once	TRBJ1-5	TRBV21-1
CASSLGTGYSNQPQHF	TGTGCCAGCAGTCTTGGGACAGGATATAGCAATCAGCCCCAGCATTTT	TRBD1	once	TRBJ1-5	TRBV27
CASSSPGTSGRLGSKNIQYF	TGTGCCAGCAGCTCCCCCGGGACTAGCGGGAGGTTAGGGTCCAAAAACATTCAGTACTTC	TRBD2	.	TRBJ2-4	TRBV28
CASSAEAYSNQPQHF	TGTGCCAGCAGCGCCGAGGCCTATAGCAATCAGCCCCAGCATTTT	.	few	TRBJ1-5	TRBV7-6
CASSPRAGGPHEQFF	TGTGCCAGCAGCCCCCGGGCGGGGGGGCCCCATGAGCAGTTCTTC	TRBD2	.	TRBJ2-1	TRBV9
CASSLDRGEGQPQHF	TGTGCCAGCAGCTTGGACAGGGGGGAGGGTCAGCCCCAGCATTTT	TRBD1	.	TRBJ1-5	TRBV5-4
CASRASGHEQYF	TGTGCCAGCAGGGCCTCAGGGCACGAGCAGTACTTC	.	.	TRBJ2-7	TRBV2
CASSLPRGVDNEKLFF	TGCGCCAGCAGCTTACCCCGGGGGGTGGATAATGAAAAACTGTTTTTT	.	.	TRBJ1-4	TRBV5-1
CASSLALGGVSSYEQYF	TGTGCCAGCAGCTTAGCGTTAGGCGGGGTTAGCTCCTACGAGCAGTACTTC	.	once	TRBJ2-7	TRBV11-2
CASSLRTSGGRGGQETQYF	TGTGCCAGCAGCTTAAGGACTAGCGGGGGCCGGGGGGGTCAGGAGACCCAGTACTTC	TRBD2	few	TRBJ2-5	TRBV7-3
CASSRNSGATYEQYF	TGTGCCAGTAGTAGGAATTCAGGGGCAACCTACGAGCAGTACTTC	.	.	TRBJ2-7	TRBV19
CASSLVSGGAGYTF	TGTGCCAGCAGCTTAGTAAGCGGGGGTGCTGGCTACACCTTC	.	once	TRBJ1-2	TRBV11-1
CASSPGTSVETQYF	TGTGCCAGCAGTCCCGGGACTAGCGTGGAGACCCAGTACTTC	TRBD2	.	TRBJ2-5	TRBV6-1
CASRPGQAAYEQYF	TGTGCCAGCAGGCCGGGACAAGCGGCCTACGAGCAGTACTTC	.	.	TRBJ2-7	TRBV2
CASSPTGETQYF	TGTGCCAGCAGTCCGACTGGAGAGACCCAGTACTTC	.	.	TRBJ2-5	TRBV28
CASSIGGSRDEQFF	TGTGCCAGTAGTATAGGTGGGAGTCGGGATGAGCAGTTCTTC	.	.	TRBJ2-1	TRBV19
CATSSDTEAFF	TGTGCCACCAGTTCCGACACTGAAGCTTTCTTT	.	.	TRBJ1-1	TRBV15
CASSQGLRVQYF	TGTGCCAGCAGTCAGGGACTAAGAGTGCAGTACTTC	TRBD2	.	TRBJ2-7	TRBV27
CASSPQQGAGNQPQHF	TGTGCCAGCAGTCCCCAACAGGGGGCGGGCAATCAGCCCCAGCATTTT	TRBD1	.	TRBJ1-5	TRBV28
CASSLVGGVTEAFF	TGTGCCAGCAGCTTAGTAGGGGGAGTCACTGAAGCTTTCTTT	.	.	TRBJ1-1	TRBV7-3
CASSFLVIPETQYF	TGTGCCAGCAGCTTCCTTGTAATTCCGGAGACCCAGTACTTC	.	.	TRBJ2-5	TRBV7-9